The 21 T cell receptor beta chains below all came from one sample that was sequenced in a study of blood T cell repertoires in COVID-19. Assay: immunoSEQ multiplex PCR; the TCRdb copy retains only in-frame clones and omits some. The table shows some 320,000 clones, with about nine tenths occurring only once. Sequenced material: PBMCs or T cells enriched from blood (not recorded which). These receptors all stem from a woman aged 45-60 years who had been exposed to COVID-19.

The chain uses TRBV5-1 and TRBJ1-6; 8 bases map to TRBD1. CDR3 length: 15 amino acids. CDR1 SGHRS and CDR2 YFSETQ come from the germline V gene. The junction had 5 bases not matched to a gene; V was cut back by 1 base and J by 8 bases. Here the CDR3 reads CASSLSPGQDSPLHF. The DNA for the CDR3 is TGCGCCAGCAGCTTGTCCCCGGGACAGGATTCACCCCTCCACTTT.

The chain employs TRBV14 and TRBJ2-1; 7 bases fit TRBD2. V lost 4 bases and J lost 9; bases outside the gene matches: 6. This CDR3 is built from 13 residues. The germline CDR1 and CDR2 sequences are SGHDN and FVKESK. The CDR3 here is CASSPNGGGEQFF. The DNA for the CDR3 is TGTGCCAGCAGCCCTAATGGGGGGGGTGAGCAGTTCTTC.

The chain has TRBV2 and TRBJ2-6, with 7 bases matching TRBD1. J lost 4 bases, V lost 6 bases, and 12 bases had no gene match. Germline V gives CDR1 SNHLY, CDR2 FYNNEI. The CDR3 runs 17 residues. The CDR3 DNA sequence: TGTGCCAGCAGCTTGACAAGACAGGGTACGGGGGCCAACGTCCTGACTTTC. It codes for CASSLTRQGTGANVLTF.

The V and J genes are TRBV5-1 and TRBJ2-2; 10 bases align to TRBD2. With V trimmed by 0 bases and J by 3 bases, 2 bases remained unmatched. In germline, CDR1 is SGHRS, CDR2 YFSETQ. The CDR3 is made up of 16 amino acids. CDR3 loop: CASSLGTSGDTGELFF. The CDR3 nucleotides are TGCGCCAGCAGCTTGGGAACTAGCGGGGACACCGGGGAGCTGTTTTTT. Drawing the rest from reference TRBV5-1 and TRBJ2-2, the complete variable domain is KAGVTQTPRYLIKTRGQQVTLSCSPISGHRSVSWYQQTPGQGLQFLFEYFSETQRNKGNFPGRFSGRQFSNSRSEMNVSTLELGDSALYLCASSLGTSGDTGELFFGEGSRLTVL.

The CDR3 reads CASTTDRGEGYTF. Written as DNA, the CDR3 is TGCGCCAGCACCACAGACAGGGGGGAAGGCTACACCTTC. The gene calls are TRBV5-1 and TRBJ1-2, with 9 bases that match TRBD1. Germline loops: CDR1 SGHRS, CDR2 YFSETQ. CDR3 length equals 13 residues. J lost 8 bases, V lost 6 bases, and 8 bases had no gene match.

The gene calls are TRBV7-2 and TRBJ2-3; 10 bases fit TRBD1. Trimming took 5 bases from V and 0 from J; bases not matched to a gene: 8. The CDR3 spans 17 residues. CDR1 and CDR2 from the germline V gene are SGHTA and FQGNSA. In nucleotides, the CDR3 is TGTGCCAGCAGCCGGGACAGGGGCGTAGTAAGCACAGATACGCAGTATTTT. The encoded protein is CASSRDRGVVSTDTQYF.

This chain connects TRBV28 to TRBJ1-6, with D unclear. V was cut by 1 base and J by 10 bases, with 14 bases left in between. The CDR3 runs 15 residues. Germline V gene lookup returns CDR1 MDHEN and CDR2 SYDVKM. The CDR3 here is CASSLSAGLSSPLHF. The CDR3 region has the DNA TGTGCCAGCAGTTTATCGGCAGGTCTATCGTCACCCCTCCACTTT.

The chain is built from TRBV15 and TRBJ2-7; D remains ambiguous. CDR1 and CDR2 from the germline V gene are LNHNV and YYDKDF (reference sequence). The CDR3 extends over 14 amino acids. Trimming removed 0 bases from V and 3 bases from J, with 9 bases in between. This CDR3 reads CATSRDRPSYEQYF. The CDR3 nucleotides are TGTGCCACCAGCAGAGACAGGCCAAGCTACGAGCAGTACTTC.

The J gene is TRBJ2-1, the V gene TRBV7-9; 7 bases line up with TRBD1. V lost 7 bases to trimming and J lost 4 bases; unmatched junction nucleotides: 7. Per germline, CDR1 SEHNR and CDR2 FQNEAQ (reference sequence). The CDR3 has 14 amino acids. Here the CDR3 DNA reads TGTGCCAGCAAAAAACAGGGGAAATACAATGAGCAGTTCTTC. It codes for CASKKQGKYNEQFF. The complete variable domain, with remaining parts taken from reference TRBV7-9 and TRBJ2-1, reads DTGVSQNPRHKITKRGQNVTFRCDPISEHNRLYWYRQTLGQGPEFLTYFQNEAQLEKSRLLSDRFSAERPKGSFSTLEIQRTEQGDSAMYLCASKKQGKYNEQFFGPGTRLTVL.

The rearrangement links TRBV5-6 to TRBJ2-5; the match to TRBD1 covers 7 bases. The CDR3 covers 14 residues. The ends lost 3 bases at V and 4 bases at J; junction bases unmatched: 6. Germline V gene lookup returns CDR1 SGHDT and CDR2 YYEEEE. This CDR3 reads CASSSGTARETQYF. The CDR3 nucleotides read TGTGCCAGCAGCTCGGGGACAGCGCGAGAGACCCAGTACTTC. The variable domain in full, completed from reference TRBV5-6 and TRBJ2-5, reads DAGVTQSPTHLIKTRGQQVTLRCSPKSGHDTVSWYQQALGQGPQFIFQYYEEEERQRGNFPDRFSGHQFPNYSSELNVNALLLGDSALYLCASSSGTARETQYFGPGTRLLVL.

V usage is TRBV28 and J usage is TRBJ1-1; weak D call: TRBD1 (6 bases). From germline, CDR1 is MDHEN and CDR2 SYDVKM. V was pared by 3 bases and J by 6 bases, with 14 bases between. The length of the CDR3 is 14 residues. The CDR3 region has the DNA TGTGCCAGCAGTTTGCAGGGGCGCTGGCCTGAAGCTTTCTTT. Its translation: CASSLQGRWPEAFF.

The chain recombines TRBV5-6 with TRBJ2-3; TRBD1 might be the D (5 bases). Deletions cut 4 bases from V and 2 bases from J, with 8 bases between. CDR1 is SGHDT, CDR2 YYEEEE, per germline. The CDR3 extends over 13 amino acids. CDR3 protein: CASSQDITDTQYF. The CDR3 DNA reads TGTGCCAGCAGCCAGGACATCACAGATACGCAGTATTTT.

This clone came up a few times. The chain links TRBV28 to TRBJ1-2, with D unclear. The CDR3 is 11 amino acids. The germline V gene has CDR1 MDHEN and CDR2 SYDVKM. V lost 10 bases, J lost 7 bases, and 13 bases lay in between. CDR3 protein: CATRPLAGYTF. The CDR3 coding sequence is TGTGCCACCCGCCCCCTGGCTGGCTACACCTTC.

This clone was seen more than once but under ten times. The V call is TRBV28, the J call TRBJ1-2; 9 positions match TRBD1. CDR3 length equals 15 residues. Germline CDR1 reads MDHEN; CDR2 reads SYDVKM. Trimming cost V 7 bases and J 4 bases; bases outside gene matches: 10. The CDR3 spells CASNPTGTGSYGYTF. CDR3 bases: TGTGCCAGCAACCCAACCGGGACAGGGTCCTATGGCTACACCTTC.

The chain recombines TRBV5-1 with TRBJ2-1, with TRBD1 matching over 9 bases. After removal of 3 bases from V and 4 bases from J, the junction contained 5 bases not matched to a gene. Germline values: CDR1 SGHRS, CDR2 YFSETQ. The CDR3 sequence is 15 residues long. Written as DNA, the CDR3 is TGCGCCAGCAGCTCCGGGACAGGGATATACAATGAGCAGTTCTTC. Protein sequence: CASSSGTGIYNEQFF.

The rearrangement joins TRBV6-4 to TRBJ1-6, with TRBD1 matching over 7 bases. The CDR3 has 12 residues. J gave up 8 bases and V 6 bases, and 1 base lay outside the gene matches. Per the germline V gene, CDR1 is MRHNA and CDR2 is SNTAGT. CDR3 sequence (DNA): TGTGCCAGCAGACAGGGGCATTCACCCCTCCACTTT. Its translation is CASRQGHSPLHF.

The chain couples TRBV5-8 to TRBJ1-5; 11 nucleotides match TRBD1. Germline CDR1 and CDR2: SGHTS and YDEGEE. The CDR3 spans 16 residues. Germline trimming cut 7 bases from V and 4 bases from J; bases unmatched to any gene: 10. For the CDR3, the DNA is TGTGCCAGCCGGGGTCCCGGGACAGGGGGGAATCAGCCCCAGCATTTT. Translating it yields CASRGPGTGGNQPQHF.

This clone has just a few counts. The gene calls are TRBV30 and TRBJ1-1; 8 bases map to TRBD1. Germline loops: CDR1 GTSNPN, CDR2 SVGIG (reference sequence). The CDR3 has 16 amino acids. Trimming at V came to 1 base and at J to 3 bases, leaving 10 bases not matched to a gene. The CDR3: CAWSDLGRGLYTEAFF. CDR3 nucleotide sequence: TGTGCCTGGAGTGATCTAGGCAGGGGGCTTTACACTGAAGCTTTCTTT.

A note on this clone: An end of the junction differs from the germline gene, which may be a read error. The J gene is TRBJ1-4, the V gene TRBV7-9; D is ambiguous. The germline V gene encodes CDR1 SEHNR and CDR2 FQNEAQ (reference sequence). CDR3 length: 12 residues. CDR3 sequence: CASSLGTGWNQF. DNA for the CDR3: TGTGCCAGCAGCTTAGGTACGGGTTGGAATCAATTT.

This clone was picked up one time. The rearrangement joins TRBV19 to TRBJ2-5; 12 bases are a match to TRBD2. Germline lookup yields CDR1 LNHDA and CDR2 SQIVND (reference sequence). V trimming: 8 bases; J trimming: 5 bases; junction bases outside the gene matches: 6. The CDR3 has 14 residues. CDR3 coding DNA: TGTGCCAGTTCTCCTAGCGGGGGGGCGGAGACCCAGTACTTC. Translating it yields CASSPSGGAETQYF.

The chain carries TRBV10-3 and TRBJ1-6, with 10 bases aligning to TRBD1. Germline CDR1 and CDR2: ENHRY and SYGVKD. V dropped 2 bases and J dropped 5; count of bases not matched to a gene: 0. The CDR3 covers 15 residues. The chain's CDR3 is CAISEGTGDNSPLHF. DNA for the CDR3: TGTGCCATCAGTGAGGGGACAGGGGATAATTCACCCCTCCACTTT.